The sequence of this T cell receptor (beta chain) was determined in a study of T cells after yellow fever vaccination. General study findings and limits: Clonotypes shared by both compartments, CD4 and CD8, made up a small share. Abundant bulk-derived clonotypes could contaminate FACS-sorted repertoires. On re-exposure, the response was weaker but peaked faster, at day 5 versus 15.

The sample holds many counts of this clonotype. Its specificity is not known. The study made its TCR cDNA through 5'RACE template switching. That step introduced a universal primer site along with UMIs. One entry per CDR3 protein results from TCRdb running MiXCR on the 5' RACE reads. The data hold around 330,000 distinct CDR3 sequences, with around 4% observed a single time. This CDR3 is 13 amino acids long. In germline, CDR1 is MDHEN, CDR2 SYDVKM. V was cut by 2 bases and J by 4 bases, with 8 bases left in between. Sequenced material: PBMCs, taken on the day of the yellow fever booster vaccination. This sequence was found in a man aged 18 to 29 who received the YFV17D yellow fever vaccine. The chain carries TRBV28 and TRBJ1-2; D is possibly TRBD1 (5 bases). This CDR3 is CASSLGRGYGYTF. CDR3 DNA: TGTGCCAGCAGTTTAGGGAGGGGCTATGGCTACACCTTC.